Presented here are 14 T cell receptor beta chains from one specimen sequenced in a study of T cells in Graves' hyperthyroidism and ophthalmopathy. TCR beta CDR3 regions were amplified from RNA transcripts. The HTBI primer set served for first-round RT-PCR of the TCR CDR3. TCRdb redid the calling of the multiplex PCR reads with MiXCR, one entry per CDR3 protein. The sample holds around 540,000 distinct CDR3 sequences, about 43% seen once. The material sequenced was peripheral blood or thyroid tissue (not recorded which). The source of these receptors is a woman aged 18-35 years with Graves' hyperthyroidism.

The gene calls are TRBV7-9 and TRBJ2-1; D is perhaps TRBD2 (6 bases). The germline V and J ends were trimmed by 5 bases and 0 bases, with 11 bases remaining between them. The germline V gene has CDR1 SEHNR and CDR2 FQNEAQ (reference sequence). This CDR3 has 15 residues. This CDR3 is CASSPGGGSYNEQFF. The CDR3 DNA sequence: TGTGCCAGCAGCCCCGGGGGTGGCTCCTACAATGAGCAGTTCTTC.

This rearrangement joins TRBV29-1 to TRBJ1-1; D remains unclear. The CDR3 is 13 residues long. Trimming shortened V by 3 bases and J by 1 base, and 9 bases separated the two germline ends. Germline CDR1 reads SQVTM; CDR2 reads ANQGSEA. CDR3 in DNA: TGCAGCGTTGAGGAGATCACGAACACTGAAGCTTTCTTT. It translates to CSVEEITNTEAFF.

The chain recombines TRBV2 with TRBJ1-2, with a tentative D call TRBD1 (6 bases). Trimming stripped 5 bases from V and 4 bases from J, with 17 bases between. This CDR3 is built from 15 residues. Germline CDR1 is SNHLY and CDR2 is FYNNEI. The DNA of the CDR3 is TGTGCCAGCAGTCGGGCAGGGGCGACCCCCTATGGCTACACCTTC. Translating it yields CASSRAGATPYGYTF.

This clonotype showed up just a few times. CDR3 nucleotides: TGTGCCAGCAGCCTTGGACCGGGACGGACCGATGAAAAACTGTTTTTT. Amino acid sequence: CASSLGPGRTDEKLFF. The chain is built from TRBV7-9 and TRBJ1-4; D perhaps matches TRBD1 (5 bases). V was shortened by 5 bases and J by 6 bases, with 19 bases between the two germline ends. The CDR3 is 16 residues long. From germline, CDR1 is SEHNR and CDR2 FQNEAQ (reference sequence). The whole variable domain, filled in from reference TRBV7-9 and TRBJ1-4, reads DTGVSQNPRHKITKRGQNVTFRCDPISEHNRLYWYRQTLGQGPEFLTYFQNEAQLEKSRLLSDRFSAERPKGSFSTLEIQRTEQGDSAMYLCASSLGPGRTDEKLFFGSGTQLSVL.

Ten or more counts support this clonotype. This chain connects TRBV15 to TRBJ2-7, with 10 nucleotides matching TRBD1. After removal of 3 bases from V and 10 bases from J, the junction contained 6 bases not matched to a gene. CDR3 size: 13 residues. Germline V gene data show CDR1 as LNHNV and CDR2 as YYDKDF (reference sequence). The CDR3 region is CATSRVTGGAQYF. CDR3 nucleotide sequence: TGTGCCACCAGCAGGGTGACAGGGGGCGCCCAGTACTTC. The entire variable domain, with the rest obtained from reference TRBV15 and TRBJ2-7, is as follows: DAMVIQNPRYQVTQFGKPVTLSCSQTLNHNVMYWYQQKSSQAPKLLFHYYDKDFNNEADTPDNFQSRRPNTSFCFLDIRSPGLGDTAMYLCATSRVTGGAQYFGPGTRLTVT.

For the CDR3, the DNA is TGTGCCAGCAGGTCCGACAGGGGTTGGACTGAAGCTTTCTTT. This translates into CASRSDRGWTEAFF. V and J are TRBV25-1 and TRBJ1-1, with 8 bases identical to TRBD1. The J segment lost 5 bases and the V segment lost 6 bases, leaving 8 bases of the junction unmatched. The germline V gene encodes CDR1 MGHDK and CDR2 SYGVNS. This CDR3 is built from 14 residues.

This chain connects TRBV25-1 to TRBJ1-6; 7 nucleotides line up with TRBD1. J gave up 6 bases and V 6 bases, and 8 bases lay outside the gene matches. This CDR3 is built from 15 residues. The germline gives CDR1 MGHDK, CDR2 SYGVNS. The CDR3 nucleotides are TGTGCCAGCAGCCCGGTGGGACAGCCTAATTCACCCCTCCACTTT. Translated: CASSPVGQPNSPLHF.

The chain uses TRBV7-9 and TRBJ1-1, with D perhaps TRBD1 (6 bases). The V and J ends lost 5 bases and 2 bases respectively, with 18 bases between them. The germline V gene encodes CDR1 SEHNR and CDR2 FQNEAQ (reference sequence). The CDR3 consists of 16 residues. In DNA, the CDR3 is TGTGCCAGCAGCCTGGAGGGGGAATGGCTTAACACTGAAGCTTTCTTT. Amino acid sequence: CASSLEGEWLNTEAFF.

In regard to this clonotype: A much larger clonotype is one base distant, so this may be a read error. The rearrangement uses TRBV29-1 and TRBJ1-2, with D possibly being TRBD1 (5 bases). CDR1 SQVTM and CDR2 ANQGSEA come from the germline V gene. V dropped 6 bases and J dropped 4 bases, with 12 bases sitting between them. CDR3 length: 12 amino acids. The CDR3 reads CSVVRDPYGYTF. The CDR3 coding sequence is TGCAGCGTCGTTCGGGACCCCTATGGCTACACCTTC. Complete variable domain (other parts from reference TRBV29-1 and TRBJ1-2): SAVISQKPSRDICQRGTSLTIQCQVDSQVTMMFWYRQQPGQSLTLIATANQGSEATYESGFVIDKFPISRPNLTFSTLTVSNMSPEDSSIYLCSVVRDPYGYTFGSGTRLTVV.

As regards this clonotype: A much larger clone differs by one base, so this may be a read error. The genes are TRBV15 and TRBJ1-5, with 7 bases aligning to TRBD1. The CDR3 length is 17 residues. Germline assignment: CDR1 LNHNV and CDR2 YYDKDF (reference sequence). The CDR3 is CATSTRTGPLSDQPQHF. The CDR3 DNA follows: TGTGCCACCAGCACCCGGACAGGACCCCTTAGCGATCAGCCCCAGCATTTT.

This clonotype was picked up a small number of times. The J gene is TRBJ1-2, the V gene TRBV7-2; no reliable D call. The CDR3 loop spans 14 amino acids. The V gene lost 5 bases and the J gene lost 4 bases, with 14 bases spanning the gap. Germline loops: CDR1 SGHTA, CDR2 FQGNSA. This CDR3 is CASSQETISYGYTF. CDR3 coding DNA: TGTGCCAGCAGCCAAGAGACAATATCCTATGGCTACACCTTC.

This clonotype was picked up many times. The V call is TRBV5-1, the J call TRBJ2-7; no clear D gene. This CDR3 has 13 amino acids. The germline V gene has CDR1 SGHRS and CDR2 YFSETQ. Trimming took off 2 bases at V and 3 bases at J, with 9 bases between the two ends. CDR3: CASSFRKDYEQYF. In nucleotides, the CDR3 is TGCGCCAGCAGCTTCAGGAAGGACTACGAGCAGTACTTC. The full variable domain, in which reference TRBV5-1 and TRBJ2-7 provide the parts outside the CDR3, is KAGVTQTPRYLIKTRGQQVTLSCSPISGHRSVSWYQQTPGQGLQFLFEYFSETQRNKGNFPGRFSGRQFSNSRSEMNVSTLELGDSALYLCASSFRKDYEQYFGPGTRLTVT.

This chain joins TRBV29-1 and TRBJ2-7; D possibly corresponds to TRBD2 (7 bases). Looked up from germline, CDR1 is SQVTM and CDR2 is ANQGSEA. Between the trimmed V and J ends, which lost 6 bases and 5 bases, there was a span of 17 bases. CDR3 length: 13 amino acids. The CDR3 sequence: CSVGGGDRNEQYF. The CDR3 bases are TGCAGCGTGGGGGGGGGAGACAGGAACGAGCAGTACTTC.

Here the CDR3 reads CSAPPGGLWGDTEAFF. In DNA form, the CDR3 reads TGCAGTGCTCCTCCGGGGGGCCTTTGGGGGGACACTGAAGCTTTCTTT. V gene TRBV20-1 combines with J gene TRBJ1-1, with D perhaps matching TRBD1 (6 bases). The V end lost 5 bases, the J end lost 3 bases, and 22 bases lay between the germline ends. CDR1 and CDR2 from the germline V gene are DFQATT and SNEGSKA (reference sequence). The CDR3 consists of 16 residues.